These 25 T cell receptor beta chains share one sample of origin, sequenced in a study of blood T cell repertoires in COVID-19 (dated by TCRdb to about 2020). The method behind the library was the immunoSEQ multiplex PCR assay. TCRdb retrieved this table from immuneACCESS and kept in-frame rearrangements only. Not all clones are present; in checked studies, unresolved V genes account for under half, and no reason is known for the remainder. A total of some 240,000 clones appear in this sample, approximately 86% of them only once. The top ten clones comprise 7.2% of the sample. The sequenced material came from peripheral blood. The receptors come from a man aged 55 to 70 who had recovered from COVID-19.

V and J are TRBV6-1 and TRBJ1-5; D gene uncertain. The CDR3 spans 14 residues. Germline V lookup: CDR1 MNHNS, CDR2 SASEGT. V was trimmed by 1 base and J by 6 bases, leaving 10 bases between them. CDR3 sequence (DNA): TGTGCCAGCAGTGAAGGTCCCCAGCGTCAGCCCCAGCATTTT. This translates into CASSEGPQRQPQHF.

The V and J genes are TRBV6-5 and TRBJ2-1; 7 positions match TRBD2. CDR3 size: 14 residues. Per germline, CDR1 MNHEY and CDR2 SVGAGI. The trim removed 6 bases at V and 8 bases at J, leaving 10 bases unmatched. The CDR3 here is CASRPTGLRDEQFF. In nucleotides, the CDR3 is TGTGCCAGCAGACCTACGGGACTAAGGGATGAGCAGTTCTTC.

This rearrangement joins TRBV28 to TRBJ1-2, with 8 nucleotides matching TRBD1. This CDR3 region has 18 residues. CDR1 is MDHEN and CDR2 is SYDVKM in the germline V gene. Trimming at V came to 6 bases and at J to 0 bases, leaving 15 bases not matched to a gene. CDR3 loop: CASSKPTGASFTNYGYTF. The CDR3 nucleotides are TGTGCCAGCAGCAAACCGACAGGGGCCTCATTTACTAACTATGGCTACACCTTC.

The rearrangement uses TRBV4-2 and TRBJ2-5; D uncertain. CDR1 is LGHNA and CDR2 is YNFKEQ in the germline V gene. The CDR3 is made up of 11 amino acids. V shed 5 bases and J shed 4 bases, with 5 bases lying between them. DNA for the CDR3: TGTGCCAGCAGCTACGGAGAGACCCAGTACTTC. Translating it yields CASSYGETQYF.

This clone was recorded at least ten times. The chain employs TRBV5-1 and TRBJ2-5; 7 bases line up with TRBD1. V lost 3 bases, J lost 4 bases, and 6 bases stayed unmatched. CDR3 size: 14 residues. Germline-derived CDR1 and CDR2 are SGHRS and YFSETQ. The chain's CDR3 is CASSSNPGGETQYF. The CDR3 DNA sequence: TGCGCCAGCAGCTCGAATCCAGGGGGAGAGACCCAGTACTTC.

J is TRBJ1-1 and V is TRBV13; D remains ambiguous. The CDR3 has 16 residues. Between the trimmed V and J ends, which lost 3 bases and 1 base, there was a span of 15 bases. Germline-derived CDR1 and CDR2 are PRHDT and FYEKMQ (reference sequence). In DNA, the CDR3 is TGTGCCAGCAGCTTTCATGCGAGCAGGCCGAACACTGAAGCTTTCTTT. It encodes CASSFHASRPNTEAFF.

V gene TRBV2 combines with J gene TRBJ2-3; D gene unclear. Germline-derived CDR1 and CDR2 are SNHLY and FYNNEI. Trimming removed 1 base at V and 4 bases at J, with 9 bases between. This CDR3 spans 14 amino acids. CDR3 sequence: CASSEERHSDTQYF. In DNA form, the CDR3 reads TGTGCCAGCAGTGAAGAAAGACACTCAGATACGCAGTATTTT.

The rearrangement joins TRBV28 to TRBJ1-2, with TRBD1 matching over 7 bases. After removal of 3 bases from V and 4 bases from J, the junction contained 5 bases not matched to a gene. This CDR3 is 14 amino acids long. Germline V CDR1 and CDR2: MDHEN, SYDVKM. This chain's CDR3 is CASSFGTDFYGYTF. The CDR3 nucleotides read TGTGCCAGCAGTTTCGGGACAGACTTCTATGGCTACACCTTC.

This clone was observed a single time. This sequence joins TRBV27 and TRBJ2-3; D gene ambiguous. Trimming left V 2 bases short and J 2 bases short, with 14 bases between. Germline CDR1 reads MNHEY; CDR2 reads SMNVEV (reference sequence). This CDR3 region has 16 residues. The CDR3 region is CASSLGWAGSTDTQYF. As DNA, the CDR3 is TGTGCCAGCAGTTTAGGCTGGGCTGGGTCCACAGATACGCAGTATTTT.

The chain employs TRBV5-1 and TRBJ1-2; the D is unclear. The CDR3 spans 14 residues. Germline CDR1 reads SGHRS; CDR2 reads YFSETQ. The V end was cut by 1 base, the J end by 7 bases, with 14 bases between. This CDR3 reads CASSLITEGSGYTF. For the CDR3, the DNA is TGCGCCAGCAGCTTGATAACGGAGGGCAGTGGCTACACCTTC.

CDR3 amino acids: CASSLGQGFGNTIYF. The CDR3 coding sequence is TGTGCCAGCAGCTTGGGACAGGGGTTTGGAAACACCATATATTTT. The chain has TRBV5-6 and TRBJ1-3; TRBD1 agrees at 8 bases. After removal of 0 bases from V and 3 bases from J, the junction contained 2 bases not matched to a gene. The CDR3 length is 15 residues. Germline-derived CDR1 and CDR2 are SGHDT and YYEEEE.

The chain is built from TRBV6-5 and TRBJ1-1; no reliable D call. This CDR3 is 14 amino acids long. Germline V CDR1 and CDR2: MNHEY, SVGAGI. V dropped 2 bases and J dropped 0 bases, with 7 bases sitting between them. CDR3 in DNA: TGTGCCAGCAGTTACACAGCTTTGAACACTGAAGCTTTCTTT. This sequence encodes CASSYTALNTEAFF.

The gene calls are TRBV10-2 and TRBJ2-3, with 11 bases aligning to TRBD2. V dropped 5 bases and J dropped 2; count of bases not matched to a gene: 15. There are 19 residues in the CDR3. Germline V gene sequence: CDR1 WSHSY, CDR2 SAAADI. CDR3 amino acids: CASSPPGLAALAVTDTQYF. Written as DNA, the CDR3 is TGCGCCAGCAGTCCACCGGGACTAGCGGCATTAGCTGTCACAGATACGCAGTATTTT.

J is TRBJ2-5 and V is TRBV7-8; TRBD2 matches 9 bases. Per germline, CDR1 SGHVS and CDR2 FQNEAQ. The CDR3 sequence is 18 residues long. The V and J ends lost 2 bases and 3 bases, in that order; junction bases with no gene match: 13. CDR3 region: CASSLMVTSGVREETQYF. The CDR3 coding sequence is TGTGCCAGCAGCTTAATGGTGACTAGCGGAGTTAGGGAAGAGACCCAGTACTTC.

This chain connects TRBV4-1 to TRBJ2-1, with 10 bases aligning to TRBD2. This CDR3 has 17 amino acids. Germline V CDR1 and CDR2: MGHRA, YSYEKL. V shed 1 base and J 2 bases; nucleotides not matched to a gene: 5. The CDR3 coding sequence is TGCGCCAGCAGCCAAGGGAGCGGGGGGGCCACCTACAATGAGCAGTTCTTC. Its translation: CASSQGSGGATYNEQFF.

V and J are TRBV10-1 and TRBJ2-1, with TRBD2 identical over 9 bases. The CDR3 runs 15 residues. The trim removed 0 bases at V and 7 bases at J, leaving 4 bases unmatched. CDR1 and CDR2 from the germline V gene are WNHNN and SYGVQD (reference sequence). The CDR3 loop is CASSESSGGINEQFF. The CDR3 DNA reads TGCGCCAGCAGTGAGTCTAGCGGGGGTATTAATGAGCAGTTCTTC.

This clone was picked up a small number of times. The rearrangement uses TRBV6-6 and TRBJ1-5, with 9 bases lining up with TRBD1. The CDR3 consists of 15 residues. J lost 1 base, V lost 7 bases, and 5 bases had no gene match. Germline lookup yields CDR1 MNHNY and CDR2 SVGAGI (reference sequence). CDR3 coding DNA: TGTGCCAGCATAAAGGACAGGGGAAGCAATCAGCCCCAGCATTTT. It codes for CASIKDRGSNQPQHF.

V is TRBV5-4 and J is TRBJ2-3; TRBD2 matches at 7 bases. Germline values: CDR1 SGHNT, CDR2 YYREEE (reference sequence). This CDR3 region has 16 residues. Trimming cost V 4 bases and J 2 bases; bases outside gene matches: 10. This CDR3 is CASSPAGGTATDTQYF. As DNA, the CDR3 is TGTGCCAGCAGCCCAGCCGGGGGGACGGCCACAGATACGCAGTATTTT.

This clone has ten or more counts. The J gene is TRBJ2-2, the V gene TRBV5-6, with 13 positions matching TRBD2. CDR1 is SGHDT, CDR2 YYEEEE, per germline. The CDR3 has 18 amino acids. V shed 3 bases and J 1 base; nucleotides not matched to a gene: 6. Here the CDR3 DNA reads TGTGCCAGCAGCTCCACCGGGACTAGCGGGGTGAACACCGGGGAGCTGTTTTTT. Its protein product is CASSSTGTSGVNTGELFF.

The rearrangement links TRBV12-3 or TRBV12-4 to TRBJ2-7, with 10 nucleotides matching TRBD1. The CDR3 runs 13 residues. Losses at the gene ends were 8 bases for V and 5 bases for J; bases not matched to a gene: 6. CDR3 bases: TGTGCCAGCCGAAGGGGGACAGGGGACGAGCAGTACTTC. This translates into CASRRGTGDEQYF.

The genes are TRBV19 and TRBJ2-7; TRBD1 agrees at 9 bases. This CDR3 is built from 15 residues. V shed 6 bases and J 7 bases; nucleotides not matched to a gene: 13. Germline V gene lookup returns CDR1 LNHDA and CDR2 SQIVND (reference sequence). Written as DNA, the CDR3 is TGTGCCAGTAGCCTTTTCCGGGACAGGGCCGTGGAGCAGTACTTC. Protein: CASSLFRDRAVEQYF.

J is TRBJ2-5 and V is TRBV3-1 (or the pseudogene TRBV3-2), with a possible D match to TRBD2 (5 bases). V was shortened by 0 bases and J by 5 bases, with 13 bases between the two germline ends. The CDR3 runs 15 residues. Germline V gene data show CDR1 as LGHDT and CDR2 as YNNKEL (reference sequence). The CDR3 bases are TGTGCCAGCAGCCAAGATGCGGCGGGTGTCGAGACCCAGTACTTC. Amino acid sequence: CASSQDAAGVETQYF.

The chain combines TRBV6-5 with TRBJ2-6; D perhaps matches TRBD2 (5 bases). Trimming removed 7 bases at V and 2 bases at J, with 9 bases between. This CDR3 is built from 14 residues. CDR1 is MNHEY, CDR2 SVGAGI, per germline. CDR3 sequence (DNA): TGTGCCAGCAACAGAGGGACTGGGGCCAACGTCCTGACTTTC. Translation: CASNRGTGANVLTF.

The chain carries TRBV5-1 and TRBJ1-4; TRBD1 matches 8 bases. CDR1 is SGHRS, CDR2 YFSETQ, per germline. V dropped 4 bases and J dropped 8; count of bases not matched to a gene: 10. CDR3 length: 15 residues. The CDR3 region has the DNA TGCGCCAGCAGCAATGACAGGGGAACAAGGGAAAAACTGTTTTTT. Protein product: CASSNDRGTREKLFF. The whole variable domain, remainder taken from reference TRBV5-1 and TRBJ1-4, is KAGVTQTPRYLIKTRGQQVTLSCSPISGHRSVSWYQQTPGQGLQFLFEYFSETQRNKGNFPGRFSGRQFSNSRSEMNVSTLELGDSALYLCASSNDRGTREKLFFGSGTQLSVL.

This chain uses TRBV12-5 with TRBJ2-3; 8 positions agree with TRBD1. This CDR3 region has 18 residues. The germline V gene encodes CDR1 LGHNT and CDR2 FRNRAP. The ends lost 5 bases at V and 2 bases at J; junction bases unmatched: 15. The CDR3 spells CASGVRPSTGGDTDTQYF. The CDR3 nucleotides are TGTGCTAGTGGTGTGAGACCTAGCACAGGGGGAGACACAGATACGCAGTATTTT.